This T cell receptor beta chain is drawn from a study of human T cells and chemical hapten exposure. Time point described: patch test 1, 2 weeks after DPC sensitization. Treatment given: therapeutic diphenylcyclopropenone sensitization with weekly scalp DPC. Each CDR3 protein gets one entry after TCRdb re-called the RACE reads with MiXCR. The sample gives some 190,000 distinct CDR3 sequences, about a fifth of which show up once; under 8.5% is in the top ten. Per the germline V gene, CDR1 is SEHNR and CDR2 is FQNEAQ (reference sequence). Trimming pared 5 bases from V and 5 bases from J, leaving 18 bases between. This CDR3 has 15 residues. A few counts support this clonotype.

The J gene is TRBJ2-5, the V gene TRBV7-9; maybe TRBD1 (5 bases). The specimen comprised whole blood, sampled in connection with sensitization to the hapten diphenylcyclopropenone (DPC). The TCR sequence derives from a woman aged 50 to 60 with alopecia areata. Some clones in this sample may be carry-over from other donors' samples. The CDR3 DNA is TGTGCCAGCAGCCCAAGTAACCAGGGTGGGGAGACCCAGTACTTC. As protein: CASSPSNQGGETQYF.